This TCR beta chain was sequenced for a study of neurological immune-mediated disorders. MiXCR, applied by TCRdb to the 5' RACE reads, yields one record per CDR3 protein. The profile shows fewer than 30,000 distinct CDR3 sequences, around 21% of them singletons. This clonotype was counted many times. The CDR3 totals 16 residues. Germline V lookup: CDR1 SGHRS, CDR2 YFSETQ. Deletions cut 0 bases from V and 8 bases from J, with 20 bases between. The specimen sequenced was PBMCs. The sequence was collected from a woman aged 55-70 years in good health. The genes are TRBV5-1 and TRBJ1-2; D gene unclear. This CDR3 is CASSLEIGSPSGGYTF. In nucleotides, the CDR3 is TGCGCCAGCAGCTTGGAAATTGGGTCTCCCAGCGGCGGCTACACCTTC.